Presented here are 10 T cell receptor beta chains from one specimen sequenced in a study of T cells in Graves' hyperthyroidism and ophthalmopathy. Template material for amplifying TCR beta CDR3 regions consisted of RNA transcripts. During a first-round RT-PCR of the TCR CDR3, the HTBI primer set was used. From the multiplex PCR reads, TCRdb called clonotypes with MiXCR, one entry per CDR3 protein. This sample yields around 500,000 distinct CDR3 sequences, of which roughly 23% are seen a single time; 49% belongs to the top ten. Sequenced input: blood. The receptors come from a woman in her 70s with Graves' ophthalmopathy.

This clonotype was picked up a small number of times. This chain joins TRBV12-3 or TRBV12-4 and TRBJ2-3, with D tentatively TRBD2 (6 bases). The CDR3 consists of 15 residues. The V end lost 3 bases, the J end lost 2 bases, and 12 bases lay between the germline ends. DNA of the CDR3: TGTGCCAGCAGTTTGGGCGGGAAACTCACAGATACGCAGTATTTT. Encoded protein: CASSLGGKLTDTQYF.

The sample holds a few counts of this clonotype. The chain uses TRBV20-1 and TRBJ1-5; 8 nucleotides agree with TRBD1. The junction had 7 bases not matched to a gene; V was cut back by 6 bases and J by 3 bases. Germline CDR1 is DFQATT and CDR2 is SNEGSKA (reference sequence). The CDR3 covers 14 residues. The CDR3 nucleotides are TGCAGTGCCAAGACAGGGGCGATCAATCAGCCCCAGCATTTT. Translated: CSAKTGAINQPQHF.

V gene TRBV5-1 combines with J gene TRBJ1-5; a possible D gene is TRBD1 (5 bases). Looked up from germline, CDR1 is SGHRS and CDR2 is YFSETQ. The CDR3 runs 14 residues. Trimming took 1 base from V and 5 from J, leaving 10 bases between them. For the CDR3, the DNA is TGCGCCAGCAGCTTGTGGGGGGAGGATCAGCCCCAGCATTTT. Translation: CASSLWGEDQPQHF.

The V gene is TRBV20-1, the J gene TRBJ1-2, with 9 bases lining up with TRBD1. V lost 5 bases, J lost 5 bases, and 9 bases stayed unmatched. CDR1 and CDR2 from the germline V gene are DFQATT and SNEGSKA (reference sequence). CDR3 length equals 14 residues. The CDR3 DNA sequence: TGCAGTGCTGCCACAGGGGGCGCTTGGTATGGCTACACCTTC. Residues: CSAATGGAWYGYTF.

CDR3 coding DNA: TGTGCCAGCAGCTTAACCGGGGTCCTGACAGATACGCAGTATTTT. Its translation: CASSLTGVLTDTQYF. The V and J genes are TRBV7-2 and TRBJ2-3; TRBD2 is a possible D gene (5 bases). The V and J ends lost 2 bases and 3 bases respectively, with 12 bases between them. This CDR3 has 15 amino acids. Germline CDR1 reads SGHTA; CDR2 reads FQGNSA.

In DNA, the CDR3 is TGCGCCAGCAGCTTAGCGGGAGGGCATTCAGATACGCAGTATTTT. This gives the protein CASSLAGGHSDTQYF. The rearrangement joins TRBV5-1 to TRBJ2-3, with 10 bases fitting TRBD2. Germline V lookup: CDR1 SGHRS, CDR2 YFSETQ. V shed 2 bases, J shed 4 bases, and the junction held 4 bases outside the gene matches. CDR3 length equals 15 residues.

The V gene is TRBV12-3 or TRBV12-4, the J gene TRBJ2-1; a weak D match, TRBD1 (5 bases). CDR3 length: 14 amino acids. V was pared by 1 base and J by 6 bases, with 10 bases between. CDR3 coding DNA: TGTGCCAGCAGTTTAGTTCAGGGCGGCAATGAGCAGTTCTTC. Protein product: CASSLVQGGNEQFF.

V gene TRBV6-1 combines with J gene TRBJ2-3; a possible D gene is TRBD1 (6 bases). The ends were cut back, 10 bases at V and 4 bases at J, with 12 bases in the middle. Looked up from germline, CDR1 is MNHNS and CDR2 is SASEGT. This CDR3 is 12 amino acids long. CDR3 sequence (DNA): TGTGCCACCCGGACAGACGCAGATACGCAGTATTTT. Residues: CATRTDADTQYF.

The table lists this clonotype with many counts. This chain connects TRBV10-1 to TRBJ1-5; D gene uncertain. V was pared by 2 bases and J by 6 bases, with 5 bases between. The germline gives CDR1 WNHNN, CDR2 SYGVQD (reference sequence). This CDR3 is built from 12 residues. The CDR3 DNA is TGCGCCAGCAGTGAGAGGGCTCAGCCCCAGCATTTT. Protein sequence: CASSERAQPQHF.

Concerning this clonotype itself: This may come from a read error, since a much larger clone is one base off. The V gene is TRBV6-5, the J gene TRBJ1-2, with a possible D match to TRBD1 (6 bases). The germline gives CDR1 MNHEY, CDR2 SVGAGI. The ends were cut back, 0 bases at V and 4 bases at J, with 12 bases in the middle. The CDR3 extends over 15 amino acids. The CDR3 here is CASSYSRGASYGYTF. CDR3 sequence (DNA): TGTGCCAGCAGTTACTCGCGGGGGGCAAGCTATGGCTACACCTTC.